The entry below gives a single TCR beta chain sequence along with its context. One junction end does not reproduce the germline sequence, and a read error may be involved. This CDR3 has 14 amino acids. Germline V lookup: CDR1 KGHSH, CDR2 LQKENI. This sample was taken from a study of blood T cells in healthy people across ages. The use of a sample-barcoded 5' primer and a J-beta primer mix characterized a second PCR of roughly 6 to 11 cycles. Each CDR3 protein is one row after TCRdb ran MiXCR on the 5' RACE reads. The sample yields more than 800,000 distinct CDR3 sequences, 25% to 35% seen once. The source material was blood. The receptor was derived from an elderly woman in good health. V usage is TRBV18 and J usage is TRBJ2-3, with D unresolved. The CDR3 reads CASSRITRTDTQYF. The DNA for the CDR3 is TGCGCCAGCTCACGGATCACCCGCACAGATACGCAGTATTTT.